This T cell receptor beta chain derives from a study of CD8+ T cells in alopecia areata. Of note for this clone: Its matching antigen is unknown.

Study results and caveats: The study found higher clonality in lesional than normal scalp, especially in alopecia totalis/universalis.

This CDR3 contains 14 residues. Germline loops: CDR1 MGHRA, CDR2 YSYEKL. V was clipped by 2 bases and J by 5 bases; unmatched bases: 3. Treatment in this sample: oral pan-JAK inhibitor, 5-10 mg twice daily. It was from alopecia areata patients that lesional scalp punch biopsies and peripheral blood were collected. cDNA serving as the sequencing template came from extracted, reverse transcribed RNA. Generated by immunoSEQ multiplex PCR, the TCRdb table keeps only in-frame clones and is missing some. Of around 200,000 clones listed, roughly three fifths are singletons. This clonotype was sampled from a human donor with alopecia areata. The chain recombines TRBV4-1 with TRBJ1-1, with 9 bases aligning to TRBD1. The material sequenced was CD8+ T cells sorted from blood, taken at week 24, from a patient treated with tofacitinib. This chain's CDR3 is CASSQTGGITEAFF. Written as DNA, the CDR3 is TGCGCCAGCAGCCAAACAGGGGGCATTACTGAAGCTTTCTTT.